Each of the 26 T cell receptor beta chains below was sequenced from the same sample in a study of PD-L1 blockade in urothelial cancer. Repertoires were generated with immunoSEQ multiplex PCR, while TCRdb's copy carries only in-frame clones and drops some. The sample has about 50,000 clones, about 80% seen once. Time point of the sample: pretreatment peripheral blood. Specimen: PBMCs, collected around atezolizumab (anti-PD-L1) treatment. The receptors originated from a man between 65 and 80 years old with urothelial cancer.

The chain couples TRBV13 to TRBJ2-2; D is perhaps TRBD1 (6 bases). The CDR3 has 15 residues. Germline assignment: CDR1 PRHDT and CDR2 FYEKMQ (reference sequence). V was pared by 5 bases and J by 1 base, with 11 bases between. The CDR3 sequence is CASSDQGLNTGELFF. The CDR3 DNA reads TGTGCCAGCAGCGATCAGGGGTTGAACACCGGGGAGCTGTTTTTT.

The chain uses TRBV6-1 and TRBJ2-4, with 11 bases fitting TRBD2. The V gene end was trimmed by 3 bases and the J gene end by 4 bases; junction bases not matched to a gene: 8. This CDR3 spans 17 amino acids. Germline CDR1 is MNHNS and CDR2 is SASEGT. The CDR3 is CASSEEPTSGGKNIQYF. CDR3 DNA sequence: TGTGCCAGCAGTGAGGAACCCACTAGCGGGGGTAAAAACATTCAGTACTTC.

This chain links TRBV5-1 with TRBJ2-5; no firm D call. V shed 2 bases and J shed 3 bases, with 8 bases lying between them. CDR1 is SGHRS, CDR2 YFSETQ, per germline. The CDR3 is 13 residues long. As DNA, the CDR3 is TGCGCCAGCAGCTTCCCTAACGAAGAGACCCAGTACTTC. This codes for CASSFPNEETQYF. Full variable domain (outside the CDR3, taken from reference TRBV5-1 and TRBJ2-5): KAGVTQTPRYLIKTRGQQVTLSCSPISGHRSVSWYQQTPGQGLQFLFEYFSETQRNKGNFPGRFSGRQFSNSRSEMNVSTLELGDSALYLCASSFPNEETQYFGPGTRLLVL.

The genes are TRBV15 and TRBJ2-7; the D is unclear. The V end lost 0 bases, the J end lost 3 bases, and 9 bases lay between the germline ends. The CDR3 is made up of 14 amino acids. The germline V gene has CDR1 LNHNV and CDR2 YYDKDF (reference sequence). CDR3 nucleotide sequence: TGTGCCACCAGCAGAGAGGGCAGAAACTACGAGCAGTACTTC. Its translation is CATSREGRNYEQYF. Full variable domain (remainder filled in from reference TRBV15 and TRBJ2-7): DAMVIQNPRYQVTQFGKPVTLSCSQTLNHNVMYWYQQKSSQAPKLLFHYYDKDFNNEADTPDNFQSRRPNTSFCFLDIRSPGLGDTAMYLCATSREGRNYEQYFGPGTRLTVT.

The chain is built from TRBV7-2 and TRBJ1-1; TRBD1 matches 9 bases. CDR1 is SGHTA and CDR2 is FQGNSA in the germline V gene. The ends lost 5 bases at V and 1 base at J; junction bases unmatched: 8. The CDR3 runs 16 residues. The chain's CDR3 is CASSRRPGQGNTEAFF. CDR3 bases: TGTGCCAGCAGCCGCCGGCCGGGACAGGGGAACACTGAAGCTTTCTTT.

V and J are TRBV7-7 and TRBJ2-5; TRBD1 matches at 7 bases. V lost 5 bases, J lost 1 base, and 4 bases stayed unmatched. Germline-derived CDR1 and CDR2 are SSHAT and FNYEAQ (reference sequence). There are 14 residues in the CDR3. CDR3 loop: CASSPDRVQETQYF. The CDR3 DNA is TGTGCCAGCAGCCCTGACAGGGTCCAAGAGACCCAGTACTTC.

This chain joins TRBV9 and TRBJ2-7, with 12 positions matching TRBD1. From germline, CDR1 is SGDLS and CDR2 YYNGEE. This CDR3 has 14 residues. V lost 2 bases and J lost 5; bases outside the gene matches: 2. CDR3 region: CASSVGTGGDEQYF. The CDR3, as DNA: TGTGCCAGCAGCGTGGGGACAGGGGGCGACGAGCAGTACTTC.

This chain joins TRBV29-1 and TRBJ2-1; 10 bases map to TRBD2. Germline V gene data show CDR1 as SQVTM and CDR2 as ANQGSEA. This CDR3 contains 17 residues. With 7 bases clipped from V and 8 bases from J, the junction kept 20 bases outside the gene matches. CDR3 residues: CSAGEPGGLAGAYEQFF. CDR3 DNA: TGCAGCGCCGGAGAGCCCGGAGGGCTAGCGGGAGCTTATGAGCAGTTCTTC.

This clone was seen a few times. This rearrangement joins TRBV6-1 to TRBJ2-7, with 10 positions matching TRBD1. Germline trimming cut 5 bases from V and 1 base from J; bases unmatched to any gene: 5. The CDR3 spans 15 residues. CDR1 and CDR2 (germline): MNHNS, SASEGT. CDR3 residues: CASSQGQGESYEQYF. Written as DNA, the CDR3 is TGTGCCAGCAGTCAAGGACAGGGGGAATCCTACGAGCAGTACTTC.

This clone was observed a single time. The chain combines TRBV11-3 with TRBJ2-7; 7 positions agree with TRBD2. CDR1 is SGHNT, CDR2 YENEEA, per germline. The CDR3 spans 16 residues. With V trimmed by 0 bases and J by 1 base, 6 bases remained unmatched. CDR3 in amino acids: CASSLDRREVSYEQYF. CDR3 nucleotides: TGTGCCAGCAGCTTAGATCGCCGGGAGGTATCCTACGAGCAGTACTTC.

This clone was observed a single time. The chain has TRBV9 and TRBJ1-2, with D hard to call. Trimming took off 0 bases at V and 2 bases at J, with 11 bases between the two ends. The CDR3 is made up of 15 amino acids. The germline V gene encodes CDR1 SGDLS and CDR2 YYNGEE. The CDR3 DNA sequence: TGTGCCAGCAGCGTAGCTACGGGGAACAACTATGGCTACACCTTC. As protein: CASSVATGNNYGYTF.

The DNA for the CDR3 is TGTGCCAGCAGCCTCGGGACAGCGGGGGCCGGGGAGCTGTTTTTT. This codes for CASSLGTAGAGELFF. V usage is TRBV7-3 and J usage is TRBJ2-2; TRBD2 is a possible D gene (8 bases). Germline V lookup: CDR1 SGHTA, CDR2 FQGTGA. CDR3 size: 15 residues. Deletions cut 5 bases from V and 6 bases from J, with 16 bases between.

The V call is TRBV28, the J call TRBJ1-2, with a tentative D call TRBD1 (5 bases). The V end lost 8 bases, the J end lost 2 bases, and 9 bases lay between the germline ends. Per the germline V gene, CDR1 is MDHEN and CDR2 is SYDVKM. There are 12 residues in the CDR3. This CDR3 reads CASLQENYGYTF. The CDR3, as DNA: TGTGCCAGCCTACAGGAAAACTATGGCTACACCTTC.

This chain connects TRBV6-5 to TRBJ2-7; the D is unclear. The CDR3 sequence is 14 residues long. The V end was cut by 5 bases, the J end by 4 bases, with 15 bases between. CDR1 and CDR2 (germline): MNHEY, SVGAGI. The CDR3 protein is CASSRPAERYEQYF. The CDR3 DNA follows: TGTGCCAGCAGTCGACCGGCCGAGAGGTACGAGCAGTACTTC.

V usage is TRBV30 and J usage is TRBJ1-2; D possibly corresponds to TRBD1 (6 bases). The CDR3 covers 14 residues. Germline CDR1 is GTSNPN and CDR2 is SVGIG (reference sequence). Trimming stripped 3 bases from V and 7 bases from J, with 18 bases between. CDR3 bases: TGTGCCTGGAGACAGCGTGGGGGGGCTGGTGGCTACACCTTC. Amino acid sequence: CAWRQRGGAGGYTF.

The chain uses TRBV7-2 and TRBJ2-7; TRBD1 aligns across 9 bases. V was pared by 5 bases and J by 2 bases, with 7 bases of the junction left unmatched. The CDR3 is 15 amino acids. Per germline, CDR1 SGHTA and CDR2 FQGNSA. CDR3 protein: CASSPRQGGPYEQYF. The DNA of the CDR3 is TGTGCCAGCAGCCCCAGACAGGGGGGTCCCTACGAGCAGTACTTC.

The chain links TRBV7-2 to TRBJ1-3; 7 bases line up with TRBD1. Germline V lookup: CDR1 SGHTA, CDR2 FQGNSA. The CDR3 loop spans 15 amino acids. V shed 5 bases and J 0 bases; nucleotides not matched to a gene: 4. The CDR3 region is CASSPWDSSGNTIYF. CDR3 in DNA: TGTGCCAGCAGCCCTTGGGACAGCTCTGGAAACACCATATATTTT.

This chain connects TRBV7-9 to TRBJ2-7; the D gene is possibly TRBD1 (5 bases). V lost 3 bases and J 5 bases, leaving 5 bases between the germline ends. Germline CDR1 and CDR2: SEHNR and FQNEAQ (reference sequence). This CDR3 is 11 amino acids long. The DNA of the CDR3 is TGTGCCAGCAGCTTCAGGGACGAGCAGTACTTC. Residues: CASSFRDEQYF. The complete variable domain, with remaining parts taken from reference TRBV7-9 and TRBJ2-7, reads DTGVSQNPRHKITKRGQNVTFRCDPISEHNRLYWYRQTLGQGPEFLTYFQNEAQLEKSRLLSDRFSAERPKGSFSTLEIQRTEQGDSAMYLCASSFRDEQYFGPGTRLTVT.

V usage is TRBV7-2 and J usage is TRBJ1-2; the match to TRBD1 covers 8 bases. There are 13 residues in the CDR3. Germline-derived CDR1 and CDR2 are SGHTA and FQGNSA. V gave up 8 bases and J gave up 5 bases; unmatched junction bases: 7. DNA for the CDR3: TGTGCCAGCTCCTCGACAGGGGTTTATGGCTACACCTTC. Protein sequence: CASSSTGVYGYTF.

The rearrangement joins TRBV5-6 to TRBJ1-1, with D unclear. CDR1 is SGHDT, CDR2 YYEEEE, per germline. Trimming stripped 4 bases from V and 5 bases from J, with 12 bases between. The CDR3 sequence is 13 residues long. Here the CDR3 reads CASSRTPGTEAFF. The CDR3 region has the DNA TGTGCCAGCAGCAGGACGCCGGGGACTGAAGCTTTCTTT.

The chain links TRBV5-4 to TRBJ1-2, with 10 bases matching TRBD1. CDR3 length: 17 residues. After removal of 4 bases from V and 1 base from J, the junction contained 10 bases not matched to a gene. Germline CDR1 and CDR2: SGHNT and YYREEE (reference sequence). The CDR3 region has the DNA TGTGCCAGCAGCCGGCTGACAGGGGGCAGTGGTAACTATGGCTACACCTTC. It yields the protein CASSRLTGGSGNYGYTF.

The V and J genes are TRBV7-9 and TRBJ1-4; D gene uncertain. V lost 6 bases, J lost 0 bases, and 17 bases lay in between. The CDR3 consists of 17 residues. Per germline, CDR1 SEHNR and CDR2 FQNEAQ (reference sequence). The CDR3 DNA sequence: TGTGCCAGCAGATCGGGTCTTCGGGTTGCAACTAATGAAAAACTGTTTTTT. It yields the protein CASRSGLRVATNEKLFF.

The V and J genes are TRBV5-6 and TRBJ2-7, with 8 bases that match TRBD2. This CDR3 spans 16 amino acids. CDR1 is SGHDT and CDR2 is YYEEEE in the germline V gene. Trimming took 4 bases from V and 4 from J; bases not matched to a gene: 13. The CDR3 DNA sequence: TGTGCCAGCAGCCGGGAGATAGCGGGATCAAGATACGAGCAGTACTTC. Its protein product is CASSREIAGSRYEQYF.

Only a few counts were recorded for this clone. V is TRBV15 and J is TRBJ2-1; possibly TRBD2 for D (6 bases). The germline CDR1 and CDR2 sequences are LNHNV and YYDKDF (reference sequence). Trimming took off 0 bases at V and 0 bases at J, with 15 bases between the two ends. The CDR3 runs to 18 residues. This CDR3 reads CATSRERGGKSSYNEQFF. The CDR3 DNA follows: TGTGCCACCAGCAGAGAACGGGGCGGGAAGAGCTCCTACAATGAGCAGTTCTTC.

A few counts support this clone. The gene calls are TRBV7-2 and TRBJ1-1; D remains ambiguous. The CDR3 is made up of 15 amino acids. Germline loops: CDR1 SGHTA, CDR2 FQGNSA. Trimming pared 1 base from V and 2 bases from J, leaving 11 bases between. CDR3 amino acids: CASSLVRHLNTEAFF. The CDR3 DNA is TGTGCCAGCAGCTTAGTGCGACATCTTAACACTGAAGCTTTCTTT.

To note about this clone: One end of the junction varies from germline; a read error may be responsible. In DNA form, the CDR3 reads TGTGCCAGCAGCCTGGGCCGTCTGCAGCTCTTC. It codes for CASSLGRLQLF. V is TRBV7-2 and J is TRBJ2-1; no clear D. Germline CDR1 reads SGHTA; CDR2 reads FQGNSA. The CDR3 spans 11 residues.